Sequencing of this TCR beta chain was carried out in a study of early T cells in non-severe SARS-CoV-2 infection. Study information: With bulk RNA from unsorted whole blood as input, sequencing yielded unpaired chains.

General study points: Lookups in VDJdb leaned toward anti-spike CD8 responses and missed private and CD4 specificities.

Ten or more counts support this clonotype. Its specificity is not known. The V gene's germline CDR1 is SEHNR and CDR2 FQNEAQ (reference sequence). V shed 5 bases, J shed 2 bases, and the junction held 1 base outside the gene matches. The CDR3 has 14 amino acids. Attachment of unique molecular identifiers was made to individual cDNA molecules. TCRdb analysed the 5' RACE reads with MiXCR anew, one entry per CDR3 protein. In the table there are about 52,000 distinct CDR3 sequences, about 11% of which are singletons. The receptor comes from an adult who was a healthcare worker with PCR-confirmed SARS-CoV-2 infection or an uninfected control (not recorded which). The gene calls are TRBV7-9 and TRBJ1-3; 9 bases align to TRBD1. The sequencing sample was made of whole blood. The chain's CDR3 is CASSRTGAGNTIYF. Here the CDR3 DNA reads TGTGCCAGCAGCCGGACAGGGGCTGGAAACACCATATATTTT.